The subject of this entry is one T cell receptor beta chain. Data came from immunoSEQ multiplex PCR; TCRdb stores just in-frame clones and leaves some out. There are approximately 260,000 clones in the sample; 65% to 85% occur only once, and around 3.6% lies in the top ten. The data stem from a study of blood T cell repertoires in COVID-19. Study in general: Samples came from the United States, Italy and Spain, spanning acute and convalescent COVID-19.

In germline, CDR1 is MNHEY, CDR2 SVGAGI. The CDR3 totals 13 residues. Trimming shortened V by 4 bases and J by 3 bases, and 9 bases separated the two germline ends. The TCR comes from a woman in her forties with active or convalescent COVID-19. This rearrangement joins TRBV6-5 to TRBJ1-1; D call uncertain. Material: peripheral blood. The CDR3 sequence is CASSSSVYTEAFF. The CDR3 nucleotides read TGTGCCAGCAGTTCATCAGTATACACTGAAGCTTTCTTT.